The 11 T cell receptor beta chains given below trace back to one sample, sequenced in a study of identical twins. TCRdb called the 5' RACE reads again in MiXCR, with one record for every CDR3 protein. The table lists hundreds of thousands of distinct CDR3 sequences, 6% to 9% of them singletons. The same specimen was also included in a second study, on yellow fever vaccine responses in identical twins.

Specimen: memory (CD45RO+) T cells sorted from blood. The receptors originated from a woman between 18 and 29 years old in good health.

This clonotype came up many times. The chain employs TRBV5-1 and TRBJ2-3; no reliable D call. The CDR3 sequence is 13 residues long. Looked up from germline, CDR1 is SGHRS and CDR2 is YFSETQ. V lost 5 bases and J 2 bases, leaving 9 bases between the germline ends. The CDR3 bases are TGCGCCAGCAGTGTCCAGATCACAGATACGCAGTATTTT. Protein: CASSVQITDTQYF.

The chain has TRBV2 and TRBJ2-7; no clear D. Germline lookup yields CDR1 SNHLY and CDR2 FYNNEI. The CDR3 loop spans 13 amino acids. V lost 7 bases and J lost 0, with 10 bases in between. Here the CDR3 DNA reads TGTGCCAGCACTATGGACGCCTCCTACGAGCAGTACTTC. Translation: CASTMDASYEQYF.

The V call is TRBV6-4, the J call TRBJ2-3; TRBD2 matches at 15 bases. The CDR3 length is 16 residues. The germline gives CDR1 MRHNA, CDR2 SNTAGT. The V segment lost 5 bases and the J segment 4 bases; nucleotides outside the gene matches: 4. The CDR3 nucleotides are TGTGCCAGCAGTCCCGGGACTAGCGGGGGGCCAGATACGCAGTATTTT. Amino acid sequence: CASSPGTSGGPDTQYF.

CDR3 amino acids: CASSVLGDRGVMNTEAFF. CDR3 sequence (DNA): TGTGCCAGCAGTGTTTTGGGAGACAGGGGCGTTATGAACACTGAAGCTTTCTTT. V is TRBV2 and J is TRBJ1-1; 8 bases line up with TRBD1. This CDR3 has 18 residues. The germline gives CDR1 SNHLY, CDR2 FYNNEI. J gave up 0 bases and V 4 bases, and 13 bases lay outside the gene matches.

At least ten counts were recorded for this clonotype. This sequence joins TRBV12-3 or TRBV12-4 and TRBJ2-5; TRBD2 aligns across 7 bases. This CDR3 contains 14 residues. With V trimmed by 3 bases and J by 3 bases, 4 bases remained unmatched. For the CDR3, the DNA is TGTGCCAGCAGTTTGCGGCTAGCGGAAGAGACCCAGTACTTC. Its translation is CASSLRLAEETQYF.

This clonotype was recorded at least ten times. CDR3 sequence reads: CASSPPGSGLPTDTQYF. The CDR3, as DNA: TGTGCCAGCTCACCACCGGGTAGCGGCCTCCCCACAGATACGCAGTATTTT. This chain joins TRBV18 and TRBJ2-3, with D possibly being TRBD2 (6 bases). The CDR3 consists of 17 residues. Germline lookup yields CDR1 KGHSH and CDR2 LQKENI. Trimming left V 0 bases short and J 2 bases short, with 15 bases between.

There are a few counts of this clonotype. The chain employs TRBV14 and TRBJ2-2; D is possibly TRBD2 (6 bases). The V gene's germline CDR1 is SGHDN and CDR2 FVKESK. The CDR3 runs 16 residues. V dropped 0 bases and J dropped 4 bases, with 12 bases sitting between them. The CDR3: CASSQEVGGVTGELFF. In DNA, the CDR3 is TGTGCCAGCAGCCAAGAGGTTGGCGGGGTCACCGGGGAGCTGTTTTTT. The full variable domain, rest sourced from reference TRBV14 and TRBJ2-2, is EAGVTQFPSHSVIEKGQTVTLRCDPISGHDNLYWYRRVMGKEIKFLLHFVKESKQDESGMPNNRFLAERTGGTYSTLKVQPAELEDSGVYFCASSQEVGGVTGELFFGEGSRLTVL.

The chain recombines TRBV7-6 with TRBJ1-3; the D is unclear. The CDR3 extends over 14 amino acids. Trimming stripped 5 bases from V and 4 bases from J, with 12 bases between. Germline assignment: CDR1 SGHVS and CDR2 FNYEAQ. The CDR3 nucleotides read TGTGCCAGCAGCCCTAGGGTCTCAGGAAACACCATATATTTT. Translating it yields CASSPRVSGNTIYF.

This clonotype was observed many times. The rearrangement links TRBV12-3 or TRBV12-4 to TRBJ2-7; tentative D call: TRBD1 (6 bases). V was shortened by 6 bases and J by 5 bases, with 23 bases between the two germline ends. The CDR3 loop spans 16 amino acids. Here the CDR3 reads CASSLLPTPTGNEQYF. The CDR3 DNA follows: TGTGCCAGCAGCTTGCTGCCGACTCCAACAGGGAACGAGCAGTACTTC.

This chain joins TRBV19 and TRBJ2-2; TRBD1 aligns across 7 bases. Germline V gene data show CDR1 as LNHDA and CDR2 as SQIVND (reference sequence). The J segment lost 0 bases and the V segment lost 6 bases, leaving 1 base of the junction unmatched. This CDR3 contains 14 residues. CDR3 sequence: CASSDRANTGELFF. The CDR3 DNA reads TGTGCCAGTAGCGACAGGGCGAACACCGGGGAGCTGTTTTTT.

The table lists this clonotype with many counts. The genes are TRBV10-3 and TRBJ2-7, with D possibly TRBD1 on 6 matching bases. The germline gives CDR1 ENHRY, CDR2 SYGVKD. V was cut by 1 base and J by 3 bases, with 7 bases left in between. The CDR3 sequence is 13 residues long. The CDR3 reads CAISEYRDYEQYF. CDR3 sequence (DNA): TGTGCCATCAGTGAGTACAGGGACTACGAGCAGTACTTC.